This entry describes one T cell receptor (beta chain). The sample comes from a study of blood T cell repertoires in COVID-19. Study overall: The United States, Italy and Spain supplied acute and convalescent COVID-19 samples. T cells, B-cell-depleted T cells, or PBMCs provided the cDNA or gDNA that served as material.

Looked up from germline, CDR1 is SGHTA and CDR2 is FQGNSA. This CDR3 is built from 13 residues. The germline V and J ends were trimmed by 5 bases and 4 bases, with 10 bases remaining between them. The authors' processing: Amplification from reference gene primers served as the basis for estimated nucleated cell counts. TCRdb keeps only in-frame clones here, not all; method: immunoSEQ multiplex PCR. That table supplies the V and J calls and clone size; D and trimming were determined from the DNA. The sample holds 95,000 to 110,000 clones, 84% seen once. The sequencing sample was made of peripheral blood. The clonotype originates from a human donor in a cohort sampled during active or convalescent COVID-19. V usage is TRBV7-2 and J usage is TRBJ2-3; no clear D gene. In DNA form, the CDR3 reads TGTGCCAGCAGCCCCGCGAGAGCAGATACGCAGTATTTT. Protein: CASSPARADTQYF.